The 25 T cell receptor beta chains below were found in one sample sequenced in a study of metastatic and nonmetastatic thyroid tumors. TCRdb reprocessed the PCR reads via MiXCR. The table has 72,000 or so clones, 15% to 20% seen once. Every patient was untreated before thyroid surgery. Source material: blood. All receptors derive from a female donor with papillary thyroid cancer or a benign thyroid nodule (not recorded which). Some clones in this sample may be carry-over from other donors' samples.

The table lists this clone with many counts. The sample has other DNA sequences that encode this CDR3 too. The chain joins TRBV6-1 to TRBJ1-6, with 9 positions matching TRBD1. Germline CDR1 is MNHNS and CDR2 is SASEGT. This CDR3 has 13 residues. Trimming cost V 8 bases and J 10 bases; bases outside gene matches: 6. Here the CDR3 reads CASLGQGTSPLHF. For the CDR3, the DNA is TGTGCCAGCTTGGGACAGGGCACCTCACCCCTCCACTTT.

The chain is built from TRBV5-1 and TRBJ1-1, with TRBD1 identical over 7 bases. The CDR3 loop spans 13 amino acids. Germline CDR1 and CDR2: SGHRS and YFSETQ. V dropped 0 bases and J dropped 9; count of bases not matched to a gene: 5. The CDR3: CASSLDRGRQAFF. In nucleotides, the CDR3 is TGCGCCAGCAGCTTGGACAGGGGAAGGCAAGCTTTCTTT.

This chain joins TRBV20-1 and TRBJ2-1; 7 nucleotides align to TRBD2. Unmatched junction bases numbered 9, after V lost 1 base and J lost 0 bases. Germline V gene sequence: CDR1 DFQATT, CDR2 SNEGSKA (reference sequence). The CDR3 is made up of 17 amino acids. The CDR3 reads CSARASSGGNSYNEQFF. CDR3 nucleotide sequence: TGCAGTGCTAGAGCCTCCTCGGGGGGTAACTCCTACAATGAGCAGTTCTTC.

Many counts were recorded for this clone. The chain is built from TRBV20-1 and TRBJ2-7, with a weak D call TRBD1 (6 bases). Trimming pared 1 base from V and 2 bases from J, leaving 18 bases between. The germline V gene encodes CDR1 DFQATT and CDR2 SNEGSKA (reference sequence). The CDR3 has 16 amino acids. CDR3 coding DNA: TGCAGTGCTAGAGGGGGGCTTCCGGAAAAGACCTACGAGCAGTACTTC. Its translation is CSARGGLPEKTYEQYF.

This clone has at least ten counts. The chain carries TRBV20-1 and TRBJ2-5; 8 bases align to TRBD2. After removal of 5 bases from V and 2 bases from J, the junction contained 7 bases not matched to a gene. Germline V gene data show CDR1 as DFQATT and CDR2 as SNEGSKA (reference sequence). CDR3 length: 14 residues. DNA of the CDR3: TGCAGTGCTCCGGGGGGGAGCGTTCAAGAGACCCAGTACTTC. This translates into CSAPGGSVQETQYF.

This clone was found many times. Other DNA sequences in this sample translate to the same CDR3. J is TRBJ2-7 and V is TRBV7-3, with 13 bases that match TRBD2. Trimming at V came to 4 bases and at J to 4 bases, leaving 4 bases not matched to a gene. CDR1 is SGHTA and CDR2 is FQGTGA in the germline V gene. The CDR3 is 15 residues long. The CDR3 spells CASSSWTSGRYEQYF. In DNA form, the CDR3 reads TGTGCCAGCAGCTCGTGGACTAGCGGGAGATACGAGCAGTACTTC.

Only one count was recorded for this clone. An end of the junction differs from the germline gene, which may be a read error. The chain joins TRBV5-1 to TRBJ2-3; 9 bases map to TRBD1. Looked up from germline, CDR1 is SGHRS and CDR2 is YFSETQ. The CDR3 loop spans 15 amino acids. CDR3 nucleotide sequence: TGCGCCAGCAGCTTGGGACAGGGGGTGACAGATACGCGGTATTTT. Encoded protein: CASSLGQGVTDTRYF. Variable domain in full (rest from reference TRBV5-1 and TRBJ2-3): KAGVTQTPRYLIKTRGQQVTLSCSPISGHRSVSWYQQTPGQGLQFLFEYFSETQRNKGNFPGRFSGRQFSNSRSEMNVSTLELGDSALYLCASSLGQGVTDTRYFGPGTRLTVL.

The genes are TRBV20-1 and TRBJ1-2; TRBD1 might be the D (5 bases). The CDR3 sequence is 13 residues long. Trimming left V 5 bases short and J 3 bases short, with 13 bases between. Per the germline V gene, CDR1 is DFQATT and CDR2 is SNEGSKA (reference sequence). The CDR3 region has the DNA TGCAGTGCTCCCGGGGCGGGGGACTATGGCTACACCTTC. Translated, it gives CSAPGAGDYGYTF.

Regarding this clone: Possible read error: a much larger clone is one base away. The chain joins TRBV5-1 to TRBJ2-3; D unclear. The CDR3 has 12 residues. Germline CDR1 and CDR2: SGHRS and YFSETQ. The CDR3 reads CASSLGRDAQYF. The CDR3 coding sequence is TGCGCCAGCAGCTTGGGCAGAGATGCGCAGTATTTT.

This clone was detected ten times or more. The chain joins TRBV9 to TRBJ2-3, with unresolved D. The CDR3 is 15 amino acids. Germline V gene data show CDR1 as SGDLS and CDR2 as YYNGEE. V lost 0 bases to trimming and J lost 2 bases, with 10 bases between them. CDR3 amino acids: CASSVGPGATDTQYF. CDR3 DNA sequence: TGTGCCAGCAGCGTAGGTCCCGGAGCCACAGATACGCAGTATTTT.

The chain couples TRBV6-1 to TRBJ1-5, with D unclear. The CDR3 totals 15 residues. Germline CDR1 MNHNS, CDR2 SASEGT. Trimming cost V 2 bases and J 1 base, with 9 bases left between them. The CDR3 spells CASSELWLSNQPQHF. In nucleotides, the CDR3 is TGTGCCAGCAGTGAACTATGGCTAAGCAATCAGCCCCAGCATTTT.

There are many counts of this clone. The chain joins TRBV12-3 or TRBV12-4 to TRBJ2-2; D is possibly TRBD1 (6 bases). V lost 6 bases and J lost 2, with 13 bases in between. The CDR3 is 15 residues long. CDR3 in amino acids: CASSRRQANTGELFF. DNA for the CDR3: TGTGCCAGCAGCCGGAGACAGGCCAACACCGGGGAGCTGTTTTTT.

This clone was seen at least ten times. This chain links TRBV2 with TRBJ2-7; D ambiguous. This CDR3 comprises 12 residues. The germline CDR1 and CDR2 sequences are SNHLY and FYNNEI. Trimming stripped 4 bases from V and 0 bases from J, with 4 bases between. The CDR3 DNA reads as TGTGCCAGCAGTGGGGACTCCTACGAGCAGTACTTC. Its translation is CASSGDSYEQYF. Full variable domain (outside the CDR3, taken from reference TRBV2 and TRBJ2-7): EPEVTQTPSHQVTQMGQEVILRCVPISNHLYFYWYRQILGQKVEFLVSFYNNEISEKSEIFDDQFSVERPDGSNFTLKIRSTKLEDSAMYFCASSGDSYEQYFGPGTRLTVT.

At least ten counts were recorded for this clone. This CDR3 reads CASKEDLANYGYTF. CDR3 in DNA: TGCGCCAGCAAGGAGGACTTAGCTAACTATGGCTACACCTTC. This chain joins TRBV5-1 and TRBJ1-2; D gene unclear. The length of the CDR3 is 14 residues. V was shortened by 6 bases and J by 0 bases, with 12 bases between the two germline ends. Germline V gene sequence: CDR1 SGHRS, CDR2 YFSETQ.

This clone was observed many times. The chain employs TRBV28 and TRBJ2-1; 9 bases map to TRBD2. With V trimmed by 2 bases and J by 7 bases, 9 bases remained unmatched. The germline gives CDR1 MDHEN, CDR2 SYDVKM. CDR3 size: 16 residues. The CDR3 spells CASSLLAGPPGNEQFF. The CDR3 coding sequence is TGTGCCAGCAGTTTACTAGCGGGACCTCCGGGGAATGAGCAGTTCTTC.

This clone was seen many times. The chain couples TRBV20-1 to TRBJ2-1; D remains ambiguous. This CDR3 has 16 residues. V lost 0 bases and J lost 0, with 12 bases in between. Germline V CDR1 and CDR2: DFQATT, SNEGSKA (reference sequence). For the CDR3, the DNA is TGCAGTGCTAGAGATCTCGGCGAGAGCTCCTACAATGAGCAGTTCTTC. As protein: CSARDLGESSYNEQFF.

The V gene is TRBV27, the J gene TRBJ1-2, with 8 positions matching TRBD1. Germline values: CDR1 MNHEY, CDR2 SMNVEV (reference sequence). V dropped 3 bases and J dropped 0; count of bases not matched to a gene: 3. The CDR3 is 15 amino acids. CDR3 DNA sequence: TGTGCCAGCAGTTTCGTACAGGGGGCTAACTATGGCTACACCTTC. It translates to CASSFVQGANYGYTF.

This clone was recorded a few times. This chain uses TRBV6-2 or TRBV6-3 with TRBJ2-1; D remains unclear. Between the trimmed V and J ends, which lost 6 bases and 6 bases, there was a span of 12 bases. Germline loops: CDR1 MNHEY, CDR2 SVGEGT. The CDR3 has 13 amino acids. The CDR3 DNA follows: TGTGCCAGCAGATATCAGCTCTCCAATGAGCAGTTCTTC. Protein sequence: CASRYQLSNEQFF.

This clone was counted ten times or more. The rearrangement uses TRBV24-1 and TRBJ2-5; D perhaps matches TRBD2 (5 bases). This CDR3 comprises 16 residues. The germline CDR1 and CDR2 sequences are KGHDR and SFDVKD. Trimming left V 9 bases short and J 0 bases short, with 19 bases between. CDR3 nucleotide sequence: TGTGCCACCTCGTCCTATTCCCGGCGGGACCAAGAGACCCAGTACTTC. Amino acid sequence: CATSSYSRRDQETQYF.

This clone was observed at least ten times. Other DNA sequences of this sample code for an identical CDR3. This CDR3 is CSASSREGTDTQYF. CDR3 bases: TGCAGTGCTAGTTCACGGGAGGGCACAGATACGCAGTATTTT. The genes are TRBV20-1 and TRBJ2-3, with 7 bases identical to TRBD2. The V gene end was trimmed by 3 bases and the J gene end by 1 base; junction bases not matched to a gene: 4. This CDR3 has 14 amino acids. CDR1 and CDR2 (germline): DFQATT, SNEGSKA (reference sequence).

This clone was picked up a small number of times. The rearrangement uses TRBV6-2 or TRBV6-3 and TRBJ2-7; D uncertain. The CDR3 spans 14 residues. V dropped 6 bases and J dropped 3 bases, with 15 bases sitting between them. Germline CDR1 MNHEY, CDR2 SVGEGT. CDR3 coding DNA: TGTGCCAGCAGCTCCCAGAGGTCCGACTACGAGCAGTACTTC. This codes for CASSSQRSDYEQYF.

This clone was counted between two and nine times. The chain has TRBV19 and TRBJ2-2; 11 nucleotides align to TRBD1. The CDR3 is made up of 18 amino acids. CDR1 is LNHDA and CDR2 is SQIVND in the germline V gene (reference sequence). After removal of 7 bases from V and 5 bases from J, the junction contained 15 bases not matched to a gene. CDR3 coding DNA: TGTGCCAGTACACTAGTCCGATCGGGACAGGGGGATACCGGGGAGCTGTTTTTT. Translated, it gives CASTLVRSGQGDTGELFF.

Many counts were recorded for this clone. The rearrangement joins TRBV24-1 to TRBJ1-5; 8 bases are a match to TRBD1. V lost 10 bases to trimming and J lost 6 bases; unmatched junction nucleotides: 4. The germline gives CDR1 KGHDR, CDR2 SFDVKD. The CDR3 sequence is 12 residues long. The CDR3 region has the DNA TGTGCCACAGGGACAGGTAGTCAGCCCCAGCATTTT. It specifies CATGTGSQPQHF.

This clone turned up a few times. V gene TRBV12-3 or TRBV12-4 combines with J gene TRBJ2-7; the D gene is possibly TRBD2 (6 bases). The CDR3 runs 14 residues. V was trimmed by 3 bases and J by 3 bases, leaving 12 bases between them. The CDR3: CASSLAGTVYEQYF. The CDR3 DNA reads TGTGCCAGCAGTTTGGCGGGGACTGTCTACGAGCAGTACTTC.

This clone was counted a few times. Possible read error: a much larger clone is one base away. The chain recombines TRBV5-6 with TRBJ1-2; the D is unclear. Germline-derived CDR1 and CDR2 are SGHDT and YYEEEE. CDR3 length: 12 amino acids. This CDR3 is CASSLGNYCYTF. The CDR3 region has the DNA TGTGCCAGCAGCTTGGGCAACTATTGCTACACCTTC.